Presented here are 24 T cell receptor beta chains from one specimen sequenced in a study of T cell responses to AZD1222 COVID-19 vaccine. Clones were sequenced by immunoSEQ multiplex PCR, and TCRdb holds only the in-frame ones, with some missing. The data hold about 140,000 clones, with approximately 93% observed a single time. This sample comprised peripheral blood, obtained 28 days after the second AZD1222 dose. The receptors stem from an adult who received the AZD1222 COVID-19 vaccine.

The chain joins TRBV25-1 to TRBJ2-1; D uncertain. V was pared by 4 bases and J by 0 bases, with 4 bases between. This CDR3 comprises 13 residues. Germline CDR1 and CDR2: MGHDK and SYGVNS. In DNA, the CDR3 is TGTGCCAGCAGTGCCGTCTCCTACAATGAGCAGTTCTTC. This gives the protein CASSAVSYNEQFF. Filled out from reference TRBV25-1 and TRBJ2-1, the complete variable domain reads EADIYQTPRYLVIGTGKKITLECSQTMGHDKMYWYQQDPGMELHLIHYSYGVNSTEKGDLSSESTVSRIRTEHFPLTLESARPSHTSQYLCASSAVSYNEQFFGPGTRLTVL.

The rearrangement joins TRBV7-9 to TRBJ1-1; D is uncertain. The CDR3 contains 12 residues. Per the germline V gene, CDR1 is SEHNR and CDR2 is FQNEAQ (reference sequence). V lost 2 bases, J lost 6 bases, and 7 bases lay in between. CDR3 nucleotides: TGTGCCAGCAGCTTACGGGAGGCTGAAGCTTTCTTT. Amino acid sequence: CASSLREAEAFF.

This chain links TRBV11-3 with TRBJ1-6, with unresolved D. The CDR3 is 15 amino acids. V was pared by 0 bases and J by 9 bases, with 12 bases between. Germline V CDR1 and CDR2: SGHNT, YENEEA. In DNA, the CDR3 is TGTGCCAGCAGCTTAGATGGGCGGATTGGTTCACCCCTCCACTTT. Its translation: CASSLDGRIGSPLHF.

V is TRBV9 and J is TRBJ2-3; TRBD2 agrees at 7 bases. The CDR3 is 13 amino acids. From germline, CDR1 is SGDLS and CDR2 YYNGEE. With V trimmed by 4 bases and J by 7 bases, 6 bases remained unmatched. CDR3 residues: CASSRRREYTQYF. CDR3 nucleotides: TGTGCCAGCAGCCGGAGGCGGGAGTATACGCAGTATTTT. Variable domain in full (rest from reference TRBV9 and TRBJ2-3): DSGVTQTPKHLITATGQRVTLRCSPRSGDLSVYWYQQSLDQGLQFLIQYYNGEERAKGNILERFSAQQFPDLHSELNLSSLELGDSALYFCASSRRREYTQYFGPGTRLTVL.

The V gene is TRBV27, the J gene TRBJ1-2, with D unclear. Deletions cut 7 bases from V and 0 bases from J, with 3 bases between. The CDR3 is made up of 11 amino acids. Germline assignment: CDR1 MNHEY and CDR2 SMNVEV (reference sequence). The CDR3 loop is CASKTNYGYTF. In DNA form, the CDR3 reads TGTGCCAGCAAAACTAACTATGGCTACACCTTC.

A word on this clone: Other nucleotide sequences from this sample produce the same CDR3. The chain links TRBV7-3 to TRBJ1-1, with D hard to call. The germline V gene encodes CDR1 SGHTA and CDR2 FQGTGA. CDR3 size: 13 residues. V was clipped by 4 bases and J by 1 base, with 7 bases between them. The CDR3 nucleotides are TGTGCCAGCAGCTCGGACTCGAACACTGAAGCTTTCTTT. Translation: CASSSDSNTEAFF.

This clone was seen a single time. The chain has TRBV6-4 and TRBJ2-1, with D possibly matching TRBD2 (6 bases). The CDR3 is made up of 14 amino acids. Germline CDR1 reads MRHNA; CDR2 reads SNTAGT. With 0 bases removed from V and 8 bases from J, the gap between germline ends came to 11 bases. The CDR3 nucleotides are TGTGCCAGCAGTGACTCGACGGCGGGACATGAGCAGTTCTTC. Translating gives CASSDSTAGHEQFF.

The rearrangement joins TRBV12-3 or TRBV12-4 to TRBJ2-1, with D unresolved. V shed 5 bases and J shed 4 bases, with 9 bases lying between them. This CDR3 has 13 amino acids. The CDR3 sequence: CASSTWRYNEQFF. The CDR3 bases are TGTGCCAGCAGTACCTGGCGGTACAATGAGCAGTTCTTC.

V is TRBV27 and J is TRBJ2-7; 7 nucleotides line up with TRBD2. V lost 3 bases, J lost 1 base, and 9 bases stayed unmatched. The CDR3 length is 16 residues. CDR1 MNHEY and CDR2 SMNVEV come from the germline V gene (reference sequence). For the CDR3, the DNA is TGTGCCAGCAGTTTCGGTCTGCGGGAGATTTCCTACGAGCAGTACTTC. Its translation: CASSFGLREISYEQYF.

This sequence joins TRBV10-3 and TRBJ2-7; 7 bases align to TRBD1. The V and J ends lost 6 bases and 7 bases, in that order; junction bases with no gene match: 15. The CDR3 loop spans 15 amino acids. The germline V gene encodes CDR1 ENHRY and CDR2 SYGVKD. CDR3 DNA sequence: TGTGCCATCAGCAAGATACGGGACAGATTGTTTGAGCAGTACTTC. Amino acids: CAISKIRDRLFEQYF.

This clone was observed a few times. The J gene is TRBJ2-3, the V gene TRBV24-1; 8 bases are shared with TRBD2. With V trimmed by 12 bases and J by 3 bases, 13 bases remained unmatched. This CDR3 has 15 amino acids. Germline V lookup: CDR1 KGHDR, CDR2 SFDVKD. The CDR3 sequence: CAARLSGGLTDTQYF. The CDR3, as DNA: TGTGCCGCGCGCTTGAGCGGGGGCCTGACAGATACGCAGTATTTT.

This chain uses TRBV25-1 with TRBJ1-2; D is uncertain. From germline, CDR1 is MGHDK and CDR2 SYGVNS. The length of the CDR3 is 14 residues. Between the trimmed V and J ends, which lost 5 bases and 1 base, there was a span of 11 bases. For the CDR3, the DNA is TGTGCCAGCAGTTCTCGTACCATTAACTATGGCTACACCTTC. Its protein is CASSSRTINYGYTF.

In its sample, this clone was seen once. The gene calls are TRBV11-3 and TRBJ2-7; D may match TRBD1 or TRBD2 (6 bases each). The CDR3 totals 16 residues. CDR1 is SGHNT and CDR2 is YENEEA in the germline V gene. Trimming removed 1 base from V and 2 bases from J, with 15 bases in between. For the CDR3, the DNA is TGTGCCAGCAGCTTAGGCCACGGGGGCCCTCCCTACGAGCAGTACTTC. This sequence encodes CASSLGHGGPPYEQYF.

This clone was counted once. Here the CDR3 DNA reads TGTGCCAGCAGCTTAATGGGCAGGACAGACATTAATCAGCCCCAGCATTTT. Its translation: CASSLMGRTDINQPQHF. The chain is built from TRBV7-2 and TRBJ1-5, with a tentative D call TRBD1 (6 bases). The CDR3 is 17 residues long. The germline gives CDR1 SGHTA, CDR2 FQGNSA. Trimming removed 2 bases at V and 4 bases at J, with 18 bases between.

The chain recombines TRBV7-9 with TRBJ2-4, with D tentatively TRBD1 or TRBD2 (6 bases each). CDR3 length equals 15 residues. Trimming shortened V by 8 bases and J by 8 bases, and 22 bases separated the two germline ends. Germline V gives CDR1 SEHNR, CDR2 FQNEAQ (reference sequence). The CDR3 sequence is CASRRGQGGVDIQYF. CDR3 bases: TGTGCCAGCCGCCGGGGGCAGGGTGGAGTTGACATTCAGTACTTC.

The chain uses TRBV5-6 and TRBJ1-6, with D hard to call. This CDR3 comprises 13 residues. The V gene's germline CDR1 is SGHDT and CDR2 YYEEEE. Trimming stripped 0 bases from V and 8 bases from J, with 6 bases between. CDR3 nucleotides: TGTGCCAGCAGCTTGGGAAGAGATTCACCCCTCCACTTT. Translating gives CASSLGRDSPLHF.

The rearrangement links TRBV29-1 to TRBJ1-1, with D unresolved. Trimming removed 4 bases from V and 7 bases from J, with 16 bases in between. Germline assignment: CDR1 SQVTM and CDR2 ANQGSEA. This CDR3 contains 13 residues. CDR3 protein: CSVGAEFRDEAFF. CDR3 nucleotides: TGCAGCGTTGGTGCCGAGTTTCGGGATGAAGCTTTCTTT.

The chain combines TRBV15 with TRBJ2-7, with 9 positions matching TRBD1. Losses at the gene ends were 3 bases for V and 7 bases for J; bases not matched to a gene: 4. The germline V gene has CDR1 LNHNV and CDR2 YYDKDF (reference sequence). The CDR3 sequence is 13 residues long. DNA for the CDR3: TGTGCCACCAGCAGGGACAGGGGTTGGGAGCAGTACTTC. The encoded protein is CATSRDRGWEQYF.

J is TRBJ2-5 and V is TRBV9; D perhaps matches TRBD1 (6 bases). Germline V gene data show CDR1 as SGDLS and CDR2 as YYNGEE. The ends were cut back, 1 base at V and 1 base at J, with 11 bases in the middle. This CDR3 contains 15 residues. CDR3 in DNA: TGTGCCAGCAGCGTACAACAGGGCCCCCAAGAGACCCAGTACTTC. Protein: CASSVQQGPQETQYF.

V gene TRBV2 combines with J gene TRBJ1-2; tentatively, D is TRBD1 (5 bases). From germline, CDR1 is SNHLY and CDR2 FYNNEI. This CDR3 has 15 amino acids. Trimming left V 4 bases short and J 3 bases short, with 15 bases between. The CDR3 loop is CASSVGPGEDYGYTF. The CDR3 DNA reads as TGTGCCAGCAGTGTCGGTCCGGGGGAAGACTATGGCTACACCTTC.

This chain links TRBV7-2 with TRBJ2-3; the D gene is possibly TRBD2 (6 bases). Germline V lookup: CDR1 SGHTA, CDR2 FQGNSA. V shed 5 bases and J shed 10 bases, with 19 bases lying between them. The CDR3 runs to 14 residues. This CDR3 is CASSTSGGGYSQYF. CDR3 DNA sequence: TGTGCCAGCAGCACTAGTGGGGGAGGTTATTCGCAGTATTTT.

This clone appeared once. V and J are TRBV21-1 and TRBJ2-5; TRBD1, the table's D call, lacks a check against the DNA. TRBV21-1 has pseudogene status. This CDR3 is 14 amino acids long. Here the CDR3 reads CASSSGQIKETQYF. CDR3 DNA sequence: TGTGCCAGCAGCTCGGGACAGATTAAAGAGACCCAGTACTTC.

The gene calls are TRBV18 and TRBJ1-4; perhaps TRBD1 as D (6 bases). Germline V gene sequence: CDR1 KGHSH, CDR2 LQKENI. Trimming took 4 bases from V and 7 from J, leaving 16 bases between them. This CDR3 is 15 amino acids long. The CDR3 bases are TGTGCCAGCTCACACAGGGACCCTGGCGGTGAAAAACTGTTTTTT. Encoded protein: CASSHRDPGGEKLFF.

The CDR3 region has the DNA TGTGCCAGCAGCCAATTCCCACTAGCGGGAGGCACCGGGGAGCTGTTTTTT. Its translation: CASSQFPLAGGTGELFF. This chain joins TRBV4-2 and TRBJ2-2; 12 bases are a match to TRBD2. This CDR3 contains 17 residues. J lost 4 bases, V lost 2 bases, and 5 bases had no gene match. Per the germline V gene, CDR1 is LGHNA and CDR2 is YNFKEQ.